The present T cell receptor (beta chain) was sequenced within a study of cytomegalovirus exposure and HLA in healthy donors. On this clone: Its target is not known.

Whole-study findings and limits: Cytomegalovirus status, reportedly, was diagnosed with high specificity and sensitivity by the classifier.

Germline V lookup: CDR1 SNHLY, CDR2 FYNNEI. The CDR3 has 14 residues. Unmatched junction bases numbered 7, after V lost 6 bases and J lost 6 bases. PCR employed 60 Vbeta and 13 Jbeta primers. Only in-frame clones appear in the TCRdb table, and some are missing; sequencing was by immunoSEQ multiplex PCR. This table holds approximately 190,000 clones, around 80% found once. Sequencing input: PBMCs. This receptor was obtained from a man between 35 and 55 years old in good health and CMV-seropositive. The rearrangement links TRBV2 to TRBJ2-7, with TRBD1 identical over 11 bases. The CDR3 DNA is TGTGCCAGCAGGGACCGGGACAGGGGGGCCGAGCAGTACTTC. Translating gives CASRDRDRGAEQYF.